The 10 T cell receptor beta chains in this list originate from one sample, sequenced in a study of cytomegalovirus exposure and HLA in healthy donors (dated by TCRdb to 2017 to 2019). To prepare the library, the immunoSEQ multiplex PCR assay was applied. For the multiplex PCR, a mixture combining 60 forward primers for TCR Vbeta segments and 13 reverse primers for TCR Jbeta segments was used. Held by TCRdb, this immuneACCESS table contains in-frame sequences only and omits some clones. Under half of the omission traces to an unresolved V gene where checked; the cause of the rest is unknown. The sample table shows fewer than 150,000 clones, and about four fifths are seen once. Clones ranked in the top ten supply more than 4% of the sample. Material: PBMCs. The source is a man between 35 and 55 years old in good health and CMV-seropositive.

The chain's CDR3 is CSVEDPRSSYEQYF. The DNA for the CDR3 is TGCAGCGTTGAAGACCCTCGGAGCTCCTACGAGCAGTACTTC. V is TRBV29-1 and J is TRBJ2-7; no reliable D call. The germline V and J ends were trimmed by 0 bases and 0 bases, with 9 bases remaining between them. The CDR3 is 14 amino acids. Germline V gives CDR1 SQVTM, CDR2 ANQGSEA.

V gene TRBV27 combines with J gene TRBJ2-7; the D gene is possibly TRBD1 (5 bases). Germline CDR1 is MNHEY and CDR2 is SMNVEV (reference sequence). The CDR3 is made up of 12 amino acids. V dropped 6 bases and J dropped 6 bases, with 12 bases sitting between them. CDR3 in amino acids: CASSPGRGEQYF. The DNA for the CDR3 is TGTGCCAGCAGCCCAGGAAGGGGCGAGCAGTACTTC.

The chain couples TRBV27 to TRBJ2-2, with D maybe TRBD1 (6 bases). The CDR3 has 16 residues. Trimming pared 5 bases from V and 4 bases from J, leaving 17 bases between. CDR1 and CDR2 from the germline V gene are MNHEY and SMNVEV (reference sequence). The CDR3 here is CASSPLRGSGTGELFF. CDR3 nucleotide sequence: TGTGCCAGCAGTCCCCTTAGGGGGTCGGGCACCGGGGAGCTGTTTTTT.

The gene calls are TRBV14 and TRBJ2-1; possibly TRBD1 for D (5 bases). Trimming cost V 10 bases and J 2 bases, with 12 bases left between them. This CDR3 comprises 13 residues. Per the germline V gene, CDR1 is SGHDN and CDR2 is FVKESK. The CDR3: CATSQGAYNEQFF. The CDR3 bases are TGTGCCACTTCCCAAGGGGCCTACAATGAGCAGTTCTTC. The complete variable domain, with remaining parts taken from reference TRBV14 and TRBJ2-1, reads EAGVTQFPSHSVIEKGQTVTLRCDPISGHDNLYWYRRVMGKEIKFLLHFVKESKQDESGMPNNRFLAERTGGTYSTLKVQPAELEDSGVYFCATSQGAYNEQFFGPGTRLTVL.

V gene TRBV2 combines with J gene TRBJ2-3; 9 nucleotides agree with TRBD2. The CDR3 sequence is 14 residues long. The ends lost 8 bases at V and 4 bases at J; junction bases unmatched: 7. Germline V gene sequence: CDR1 SNHLY, CDR2 FYNNEI. The CDR3 reads CASVREGGADTQYF. The CDR3 DNA reads TGTGCCAGCGTGCGGGAGGGTGGGGCAGATACGCAGTATTTT.

The chain links TRBV28 to TRBJ1-5; D is uncertain. From germline, CDR1 is MDHEN and CDR2 SYDVKM. Trimming took 3 bases from V and 4 from J, leaving 10 bases between them. This CDR3 spans 14 amino acids. In DNA form, the CDR3 reads TGTGCCAGCAGTTTTTCAGGAAAGAATCAGCCCCAGCATTTT. This translates into CASSFSGKNQPQHF.

The chain joins TRBV5-6 to TRBJ2-3; possible D gene TRBD2, 6 bases. Germline values: CDR1 SGHDT, CDR2 YYEEEE. Between the trimmed V and J ends, which lost 6 bases and 2 bases, there was a span of 16 bases. This CDR3 is 15 amino acids long. The CDR3, as DNA: TGTGCCAGCACCTCTGGGAGGCTAAACACAGATACGCAGTATTTT. It is translated as CASTSGRLNTDTQYF.

The rearrangement uses TRBV30 and TRBJ2-2, with a weak D call TRBD2 (5 bases). Germline CDR1 and CDR2: GTSNPN and SVGIG (reference sequence). CDR3 length: 10 residues. The CDR3 nucleotides are TGTGCGTCGAGGGCCGGGGAGCTGTTTTTT. Protein: CASRAGELFF.

This chain uses TRBV7-2 with TRBJ2-7, with 8 bases identical to TRBD1. V shed 5 bases and J 4 bases; nucleotides not matched to a gene: 10. CDR3 length: 15 residues. The germline V gene has CDR1 SGHTA and CDR2 FQGNSA. CDR3 in DNA: TGTGCCAGCAGCCTCGGACAGGGATTCGGTTACGAGCAGTACTTC. Translating gives CASSLGQGFGYEQYF. Full variable domain (missing parts from reference TRBV7-2 and TRBJ2-7): GAGVSQSPSNKVTEKGKDVELRCDPISGHTALYWYRQSLGQGLEFLIYFQGNSAPDKSGLPSDRFSAERTGGSVSTLTIQRTQQEDSAVYLCASSLGQGFGYEQYFGPGTRLTVT.

This sequence joins TRBV5-1 and TRBJ2-3; TRBD1 agrees at 9 bases. Trimming took 2 bases from V and 5 from J; bases not matched to a gene: 6. This CDR3 has 15 residues. Germline V gene sequence: CDR1 SGHRS, CDR2 YFSETQ. CDR3 amino acids: CASSFLRQGVDTQYF. The CDR3 bases are TGCGCCAGCAGCTTTTTGAGACAGGGGGTAGATACGCAGTATTTT.